The 3 T cell receptor beta chains listed next were all sequenced from one sample in a study of cytomegalovirus exposure and HLA in healthy donors. Produced via immunoSEQ multiplex PCR; TCRdb's table is partial and in-frame only. The profile covers 60,000 or so clones, with 92% appearing a single time and over 1% taken by the ten largest. The sample comprised PBMCs. The receptors were sampled from a woman younger than 30 in good health and CMV-seronegative.

V and J are TRBV25-1 and TRBJ2-5; 11 bases match TRBD1. With 4 bases clipped from V and 4 bases from J, the junction kept 5 bases outside the gene matches. The CDR3 loop spans 15 amino acids. Germline CDR1 and CDR2: MGHDK and SYGVNS. Written as DNA, the CDR3 is TGTGCCAGCAGTGCCCGGACAGGGGGCATAGAGACCCAGTACTTC. Translating gives CASSARTGGIETQYF.

The chain carries TRBV5-4 and TRBJ2-1; 8 nucleotides align to TRBD2. This CDR3 is built from 14 residues. The germline V gene has CDR1 SGHNT and CDR2 YYREEE (reference sequence). After removal of 4 bases from V and 7 bases from J, the junction contained 7 bases not matched to a gene. In DNA, the CDR3 is TGTGCCAGCAGCCAGCGGGAGCGGGCGAATGAGCAGTTCTTC. Translating gives CASSQRERANEQFF.

The chain has TRBV30 and TRBJ1-2; TRBD1 matches at 8 bases. Germline CDR1 is GTSNPN and CDR2 is SVGIG (reference sequence). The CDR3 contains 13 residues. The CDR3 here is CAASDREDYGYTF. In DNA, the CDR3 is TGTGCTGCCTCGGACAGGGAGGACTATGGCTACACCTTC.